The 25 T cell receptor beta chains below were found in one sample sequenced in a study of pediatric ulcerative colitis (dated by TCRdb to 2018 to 2020). The library was produced with the immunoSEQ multiplex PCR assay. In TCRdb, the immuneACCESS table is reduced to in-frame sequences with V and J assigned. These tables do not hold every clone; where another copy was compared, an unresolved V gene accounts for under half, and the others remain unexplained. This sample is represented by approximately 60,000 clones; roughly 90% of them were singletons. Roughly 3.8% of the sample comes from the top ten. Sequencing input: blood. Source of these receptors: a boy aged 10-17 years with severe ulcerative colitis.

The chain uses TRBV7-9 and TRBJ2-5; 7 bases map to TRBD2. The CDR3 has 15 amino acids. Germline assignment: CDR1 SEHNR and CDR2 FQNEAQ (reference sequence). V gave up 5 bases and J gave up 5 bases; unmatched junction bases: 11. The CDR3: CASSDDWAGVETQYF. The CDR3 DNA reads as TGTGCCAGCAGCGATGACTGGGCGGGAGTTGAGACCCAGTACTTC.

This clone has more than one count but fewer than ten. The rearrangement joins TRBV2 to TRBJ2-2, with D perhaps matching TRBD1 (5 bases). CDR1 SNHLY and CDR2 FYNNEI come from the germline V gene. Deletions cut 1 base from V and 5 bases from J, with 5 bases between. The CDR3 extends over 13 amino acids. The CDR3 loop reads CASSEGQTGELFF. CDR3 coding DNA: TGTGCCAGCAGTGAAGGACAGACCGGGGAGCTGTTTTTT.

J is TRBJ2-4 and V is TRBV6-4, with a weak D call TRBD2 (6 bases). The CDR3 contains 14 residues. V was shortened by 2 bases and J by 3 bases, with 8 bases between the two germline ends. Looked up from germline, CDR1 is MRHNA and CDR2 is SNTAGT. This CDR3 reads CASSDGTGKNIQYF. The DNA for the CDR3 is TGTGCCAGCAGTGACGGGACTGGCAAAAACATTCAGTACTTC.

This clone has only one observation. This chain joins TRBV13 and TRBJ2-7, with TRBD2 as a possible D gene (6 bases). V was pared by 0 bases and J by 3 bases, with 18 bases between. The V gene's germline CDR1 is PRHDT and CDR2 FYEKMQ (reference sequence). The CDR3 loop spans 17 amino acids. For the CDR3, the DNA is TGTGCCAGCAGCTTAGGCTGGTGGGGGGATTCGAACTACGAGCAGTACTTC. Translated: CASSLGWWGDSNYEQYF.

The rearrangement links TRBV7-9 to TRBJ2-2; D is ambiguous. The CDR3 contains 14 residues. Deletions cut 1 base from V and 4 bases from J, with 7 bases between. Germline CDR1 is SEHNR and CDR2 is FQNEAQ (reference sequence). CDR3 nucleotides: TGTGCCAGCAGCTTAGTAGTGAGCACCGGGGAGCTGTTTTTT. This codes for CASSLVVSTGELFF.

This chain's CDR3 is CASSLSPQGFDIQYF. Here the CDR3 DNA reads TGTGCCAGCAGTTTATCGCCACAGGGTTTTGACATTCAGTACTTC. This sequence joins TRBV27 and TRBJ2-4; D is perhaps TRBD1 (6 bases). The V gene lost 0 bases and the J gene lost 8 bases, with 14 bases spanning the gap. CDR1 is MNHEY and CDR2 is SMNVEV in the germline V gene (reference sequence). The CDR3 length is 15 residues.

CDR3: CASSLSGLAGVPDTQYF. The CDR3 DNA is TGTGCCAGCAGTTTATCGGGACTAGCGGGAGTACCAGATACGCAGTATTTT. The chain joins TRBV27 to TRBJ2-3; TRBD2 agrees at 14 bases. The trim removed 0 bases at V and 4 bases at J, leaving 3 bases unmatched. The CDR3 sequence is 17 residues long. Germline V gives CDR1 MNHEY, CDR2 SMNVEV (reference sequence).

This chain joins TRBV12-5 and TRBJ2-7; TRBD1 aligns across 11 bases. Trimming took 4 bases from V and 7 from J; bases not matched to a gene: 9. The CDR3 contains 15 residues. CDR1 is LGHNT and CDR2 is FRNRAP in the germline V gene. Written as DNA, the CDR3 is TGTGCTAGTGGTTCCCCCGGGACAGGGGGGCAAGAGCAGTACTTC. Translated, it gives CASGSPGTGGQEQYF.

This clone is a singleton in its sample. This chain joins TRBV27 and TRBJ2-7; 8 bases agree with TRBD2. Germline V gives CDR1 MNHEY, CDR2 SMNVEV (reference sequence). Unmatched junction bases numbered 2, after V lost 1 base and J lost 3 bases. The CDR3 totals 14 residues. The CDR3 protein is CASSLYTSGYEQYF. In DNA form, the CDR3 reads TGTGCCAGCAGTTTATACACTAGCGGCTACGAGCAGTACTTC.

This chain links TRBV7-8 with TRBJ2-1; D gene ambiguous. The CDR3 is made up of 12 amino acids. The V gene's germline CDR1 is SGHVS and CDR2 FQNEAQ. V dropped 5 bases and J dropped 8 bases, with 10 bases sitting between them. CDR3 loop: CASSRSWDEQFF. The CDR3, as DNA: TGTGCCAGCAGCCGATCTTGGGATGAGCAGTTCTTC.

This chain links TRBV5-4 with TRBJ2-7; either TRBD1 or TRBD2 may fit D (5 bases each). The CDR3 length is 15 residues. CDR1 is SGHNT, CDR2 YYREEE, per germline (reference sequence). V shed 0 bases and J shed 6 bases, with 16 bases lying between them. The CDR3 protein is CASSLAGPITAEQYF. CDR3 nucleotides: TGTGCCAGCAGCTTGGCGGGACCAATCACTGCCGAGCAGTACTTC. The full variable domain, with the rest looked up from reference TRBV5-4 and TRBJ2-7, is ETGVTQSPTHLIKTRGQQVTLRCSSQSGHNTVSWYQQALGQGPQFIFQYYREEENGRGNFPPRFSGLQFPNYSSELNVNALELDDSALYLCASSLAGPITAEQYFGPGTRLTVT.

This clone was seen a few times. The rearrangement joins TRBV9 to TRBJ1-2, with TRBD1 identical over 9 bases. The CDR3 is 14 residues long. In germline, CDR1 is SGDLS, CDR2 YYNGEE. Trimming cost V 5 bases and J 5 bases; bases outside gene matches: 7. CDR3 sequence: CASRAGTGPYGYTF. The CDR3 DNA follows: TGTGCCAGCAGAGCCGGGACAGGGCCATATGGCTACACCTTC.

This chain joins TRBV4-1 and TRBJ2-7; 13 bases are shared with TRBD2. CDR1 and CDR2 (germline): MGHRA, YSYEKL. CDR3 size: 14 residues. V shed 4 bases, J shed 3 bases, and the junction held 0 bases outside the gene matches. Here the CDR3 reads CASSRTSGSYEQYF. CDR3 DNA: TGCGCCAGCAGCCGGACTAGCGGGAGCTACGAGCAGTACTTC.

The chain links TRBV29-1 to TRBJ1-2, with 8 bases that match TRBD1. The CDR3 is made up of 18 amino acids. Germline CDR1 SQVTM, CDR2 ANQGSEA. V gave up 0 bases and J gave up 7 bases; unmatched junction bases: 19. The CDR3 protein is CSVEDGQGAQFATGGYTF. CDR3 bases: TGCAGCGTTGAAGATGGGCAGGGGGCGCAGTTCGCTACTGGTGGCTACACCTTC.

The rearrangement links TRBV13 to TRBJ2-3, with D perhaps matching TRBD2 (6 bases). The V gene's germline CDR1 is PRHDT and CDR2 FYEKMQ (reference sequence). The CDR3 runs to 14 residues. V was trimmed by 5 bases and J by 1 base, leaving 10 bases between them. In DNA form, the CDR3 reads TGTGCCAGCAGCCTGGAGGGCGGCACAGATACGCAGTATTTT. This encodes CASSLEGGTDTQYF.

The V gene is TRBV19, the J gene TRBJ2-3; D ambiguous. The CDR3 has 13 amino acids. V was pared by 0 bases and J by 4 bases, with 5 bases between. CDR1 and CDR2 from the germline V gene are LNHDA and SQIVND (reference sequence). CDR3 loop: CASSIERPDTQYF. The CDR3 nucleotides read TGTGCCAGTAGTATAGAACGGCCAGATACGCAGTATTTT.

V is TRBV11-3 and J is TRBJ2-7, with a tentative D call TRBD2 (5 bases). This CDR3 is 13 amino acids long. CDR1 is SGHNT and CDR2 is YENEEA in the germline V gene. The germline V and J ends were trimmed by 5 bases and 2 bases, with 10 bases remaining between them. CDR3 nucleotides: TGTGCCAGCAGCCTTAACGGGGCCTACGAGCAGTACTTC. Protein: CASSLNGAYEQYF.

CDR3 nucleotides: TGTGCCAGCAGTTTATTATGGGGCGAGGGTGAAAAACTGTTTTTT. Translated: CASSLLWGEGEKLFF. V gene TRBV27 combines with J gene TRBJ1-4, with D perhaps matching TRBD1 (5 bases). CDR3 size: 15 residues. The V end was cut by 1 base, the J end by 7 bases, with 13 bases between. Germline loops: CDR1 MNHEY, CDR2 SMNVEV (reference sequence).

The V gene is TRBV2, the J gene TRBJ1-1, with no clear D. Germline lookup yields CDR1 SNHLY and CDR2 FYNNEI. The germline V and J ends were trimmed by 2 bases and 1 base, with 11 bases remaining between them. This CDR3 is 15 amino acids long. The CDR3 nucleotides read TGTGCCAGCAGTGAATTTCTTGGGAGGAACACTGAAGCTTTCTTT. Protein sequence: CASSEFLGRNTEAFF.

This rearrangement joins TRBV10-3 to TRBJ2-3; TRBD2 aligns across 13 bases. This CDR3 is built from 14 residues. Trimming at V came to 6 bases and at J to 6 bases, leaving 3 bases not matched to a gene. Looked up from germline, CDR1 is ENHRY and CDR2 is SYGVKD. CDR3 in amino acids: CAIRMTSGRDTQYF. As DNA, the CDR3 is TGTGCCATCAGGATGACTAGCGGGAGGGATACGCAGTATTTT.

The rearrangement joins TRBV19 to TRBJ2-2; no definite D call. Germline V gene data show CDR1 as LNHDA and CDR2 as SQIVND (reference sequence). The CDR3 runs 18 residues. Trimming shortened V by 1 base and J by 6 bases, and 21 bases separated the two germline ends. CDR3: CASSIGVRDYSLSGELFF. CDR3 in DNA: TGTGCCAGTAGTATAGGGGTTAGAGATTATTCCCTCTCCGGGGAGCTGTTTTTT.

The rearrangement links TRBV5-4 to TRBJ2-5, with 13 bases identical to TRBD2. The germline gives CDR1 SGHNT, CDR2 YYREEE (reference sequence). V was clipped by 3 bases and J by 5 bases; unmatched bases: 4. The CDR3 totals 15 residues. The CDR3 DNA follows: TGTGCCAGCAGCTCAGGACTAGCGGGAGTGGAGACCCAGTACTTC. Translation: CASSSGLAGVETQYF.

V is TRBV18 and J is TRBJ2-7; tentative D call: TRBD1 (6 bases). This CDR3 spans 14 amino acids. V was trimmed by 2 bases and J by 2 bases, leaving 10 bases between them. Germline-derived CDR1 and CDR2 are KGHSH and LQKENI. For the CDR3, the DNA is TGTGCCAGCTCACCAGGGACACCTGCCTACGAGCAGTACTTC. This encodes CASSPGTPAYEQYF.

The V gene is TRBV19, the J gene TRBJ2-7; D uncertain. The germline V gene has CDR1 LNHDA and CDR2 SQIVND (reference sequence). CDR3 size: 11 residues. The CDR3 nucleotides are TGTGCATCCGGAGCCTCCTACGAGCAGTACTTC. Encoded protein: CASGASYEQYF.

The chain links TRBV11-3 to TRBJ1-4, with 8 bases fitting TRBD1. V was pared by 4 bases and J by 7 bases, with 8 bases of the junction left unmatched. Germline assignment: CDR1 SGHNT and CDR2 YENEEA. The CDR3 is 15 amino acids. The CDR3 DNA follows: TGTGCCAGCAGCTCATCGGACAGGGAGAGTGAAAAACTGTTTTTT. It specifies CASSSSDRESEKLFF. Full variable domain (outside the CDR3, taken from reference TRBV11-3 and TRBJ1-4): EAGVVQSPRYKIIEKKQPVAFWCNPISGHNTLYWYLQNLGQGPELLIRYENEEAVDDSQLPKDRFSAERLKGVDSTLKIQPAELGDSAVYLCASSSSDRESEKLFFGSGTQLSVL.